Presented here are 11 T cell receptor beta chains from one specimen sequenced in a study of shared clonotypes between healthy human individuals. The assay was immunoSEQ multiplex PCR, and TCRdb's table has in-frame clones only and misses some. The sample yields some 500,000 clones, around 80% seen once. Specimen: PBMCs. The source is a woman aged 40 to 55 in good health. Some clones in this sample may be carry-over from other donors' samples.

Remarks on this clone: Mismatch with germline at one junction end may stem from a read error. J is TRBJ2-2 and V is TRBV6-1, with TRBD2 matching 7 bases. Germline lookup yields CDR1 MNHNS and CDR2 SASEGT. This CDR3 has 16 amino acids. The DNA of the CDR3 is TGTGCCATCAGTGAAGTAGGGCAGGGAGGGACCGGGGAGCTGTTTTTT. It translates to CAISEVGQGGTGELFF.

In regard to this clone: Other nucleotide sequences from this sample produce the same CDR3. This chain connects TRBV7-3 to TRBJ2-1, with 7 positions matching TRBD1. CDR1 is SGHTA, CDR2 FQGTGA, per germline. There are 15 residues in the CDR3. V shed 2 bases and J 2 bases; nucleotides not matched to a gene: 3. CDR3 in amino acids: CASSLGQGAYNEQFF. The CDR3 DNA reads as TGTGCCAGCAGCTTAGGGCAGGGGGCCTACAATGAGCAGTTCTTC.

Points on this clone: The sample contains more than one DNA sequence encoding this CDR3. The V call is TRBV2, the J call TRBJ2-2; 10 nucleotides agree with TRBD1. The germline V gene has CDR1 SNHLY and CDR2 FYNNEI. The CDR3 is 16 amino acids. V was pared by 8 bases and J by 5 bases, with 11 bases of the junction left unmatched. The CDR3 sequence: CASSGTGVGPTGELFF. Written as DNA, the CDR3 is TGTGCCAGCTCTGGGACAGGGGTCGGTCCAACCGGGGAGCTGTTTTTT.

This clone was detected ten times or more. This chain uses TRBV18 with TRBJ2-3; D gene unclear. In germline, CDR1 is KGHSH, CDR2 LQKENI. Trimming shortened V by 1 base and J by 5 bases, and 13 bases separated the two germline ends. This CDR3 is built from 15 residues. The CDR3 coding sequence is TGTGCCAGCTCACCACTCGGTGGGTGGGGAGATACGCAGTATTTT. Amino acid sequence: CASSPLGGWGDTQYF. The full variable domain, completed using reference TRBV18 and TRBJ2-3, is NAGVMQNPRHLVRRRGQEARLRCSPMKGHSHVYWYRQLPEEGLKFMVYLQKENIIDESGMPKERFSAEFPKEGPSILRIQQVVRGDSAAYFCASSPLGGWGDTQYFGPGTRLTVL.

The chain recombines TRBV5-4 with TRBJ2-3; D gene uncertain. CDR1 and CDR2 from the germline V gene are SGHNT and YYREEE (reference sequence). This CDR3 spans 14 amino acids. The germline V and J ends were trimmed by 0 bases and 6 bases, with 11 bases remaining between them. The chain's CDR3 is CASSLVGSSDTQYF. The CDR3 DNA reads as TGTGCCAGCAGCTTGGTGGGTAGCAGTGATACGCAGTATTTT.

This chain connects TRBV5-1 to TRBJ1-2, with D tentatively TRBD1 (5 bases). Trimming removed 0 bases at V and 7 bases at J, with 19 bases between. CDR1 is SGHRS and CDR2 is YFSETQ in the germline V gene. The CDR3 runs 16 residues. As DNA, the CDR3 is TGCGCCAGCAGCTTGGGATGGCGACGACAGCTTGGTGGCTACACCTTC. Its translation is CASSLGWRRQLGGYTF.

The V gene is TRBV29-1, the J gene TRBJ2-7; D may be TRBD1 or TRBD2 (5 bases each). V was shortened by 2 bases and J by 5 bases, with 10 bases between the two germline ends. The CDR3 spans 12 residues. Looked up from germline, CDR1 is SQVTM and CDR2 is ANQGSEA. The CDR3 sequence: CSVERGSDEQYF. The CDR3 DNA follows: TGCAGCGTTGAACGGGGCTCGGACGAGCAGTACTTC.

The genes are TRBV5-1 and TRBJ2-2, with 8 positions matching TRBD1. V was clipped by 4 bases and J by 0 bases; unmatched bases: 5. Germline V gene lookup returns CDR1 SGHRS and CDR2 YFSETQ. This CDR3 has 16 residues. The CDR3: CASSTLQGANTGELFF. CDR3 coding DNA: TGCGCCAGCAGCACCCTACAGGGGGCGAACACCGGGGAGCTGTTTTTT.

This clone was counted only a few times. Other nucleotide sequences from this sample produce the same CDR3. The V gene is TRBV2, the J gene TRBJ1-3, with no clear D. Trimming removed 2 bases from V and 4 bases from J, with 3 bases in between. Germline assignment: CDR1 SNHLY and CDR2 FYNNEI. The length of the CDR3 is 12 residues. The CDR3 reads CASSETGNTIYF. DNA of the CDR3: TGTGCCAGCAGTGAAACGGGAAACACCATATATTTT.

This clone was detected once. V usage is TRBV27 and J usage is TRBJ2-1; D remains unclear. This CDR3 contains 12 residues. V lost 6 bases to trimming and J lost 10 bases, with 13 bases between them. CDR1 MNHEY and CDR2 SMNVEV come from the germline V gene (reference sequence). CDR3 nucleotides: TGTGCCAGCAGCGACCCTCTTTCGGAGCAGTTCTTC. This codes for CASSDPLSEQFF.

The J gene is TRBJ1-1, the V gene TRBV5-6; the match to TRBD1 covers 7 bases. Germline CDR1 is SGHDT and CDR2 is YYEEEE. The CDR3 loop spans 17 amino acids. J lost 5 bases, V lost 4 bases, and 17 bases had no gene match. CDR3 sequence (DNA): TGTGCCAGCAGCCGACTACTGACAGGGAGGAGGGAAACTGAAGCTTTCTTT. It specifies CASSRLLTGRRETEAFF.